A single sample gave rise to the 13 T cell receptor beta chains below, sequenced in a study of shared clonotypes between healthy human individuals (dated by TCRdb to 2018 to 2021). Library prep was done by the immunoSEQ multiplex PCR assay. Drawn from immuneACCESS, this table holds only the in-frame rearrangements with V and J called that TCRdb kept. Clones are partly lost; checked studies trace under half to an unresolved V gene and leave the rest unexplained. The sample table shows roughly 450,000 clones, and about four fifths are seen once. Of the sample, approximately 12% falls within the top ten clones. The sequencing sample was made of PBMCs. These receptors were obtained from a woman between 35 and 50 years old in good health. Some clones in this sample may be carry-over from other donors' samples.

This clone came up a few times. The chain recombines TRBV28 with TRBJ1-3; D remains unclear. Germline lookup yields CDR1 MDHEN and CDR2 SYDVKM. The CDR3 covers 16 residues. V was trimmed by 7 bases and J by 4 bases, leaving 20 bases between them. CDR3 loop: CASIRGVQRAGNTIYF. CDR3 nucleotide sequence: TGTGCCAGCATTCGTGGGGTACAACGAGCGGGAAACACCATATATTTT. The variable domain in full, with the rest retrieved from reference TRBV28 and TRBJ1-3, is DVKVTQSSRYLVKRTGEKVFLECVQDMDHENMFWYRQDPGLGLRLIYFSYDVKMKEKGDIPEGYSVSREKKERFSLILESASTNQTSMYLCASIRGVQRAGNTIYFGEGSWLTVV.

For the CDR3, the DNA is TGTGCCAGCAGCCCTCTATCTGGGGCCAACGTCCTGACTTTC. Its protein is CASSPLSGANVLTF. This chain joins TRBV11-2 and TRBJ2-6; D ambiguous. The CDR3 contains 14 residues. Per the germline V gene, CDR1 is SGHAT and CDR2 is FQNNGV. The V end was cut by 5 bases, the J end by 1 base, with 6 bases between.

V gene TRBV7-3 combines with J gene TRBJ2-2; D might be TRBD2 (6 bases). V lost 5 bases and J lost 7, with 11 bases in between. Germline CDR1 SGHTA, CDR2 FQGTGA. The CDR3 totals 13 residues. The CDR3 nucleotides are TGTGCCAGCAGCCCCCCCGGGGGCGGGGAGCTGTTTTTT. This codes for CASSPPGGGELFF. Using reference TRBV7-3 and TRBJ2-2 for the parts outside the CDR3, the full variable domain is GAGVSQTPSNKVTEKGKYVELRCDPISGHTALYWYRQSLGQGPEFLIYFQGTGAADDSGLPNDRFFAVRPEGSVSTLKIQRTERGDSAVYLCASSPPGGGELFFGEGSRLTVL.

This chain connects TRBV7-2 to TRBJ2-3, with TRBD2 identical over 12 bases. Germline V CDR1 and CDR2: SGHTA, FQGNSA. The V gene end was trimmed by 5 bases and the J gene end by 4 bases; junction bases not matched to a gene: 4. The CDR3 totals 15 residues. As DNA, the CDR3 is TGTGCCAGCAGCCCACTAGCGGGAGGACCAGATACGCAGTATTTT. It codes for CASSPLAGGPDTQYF.

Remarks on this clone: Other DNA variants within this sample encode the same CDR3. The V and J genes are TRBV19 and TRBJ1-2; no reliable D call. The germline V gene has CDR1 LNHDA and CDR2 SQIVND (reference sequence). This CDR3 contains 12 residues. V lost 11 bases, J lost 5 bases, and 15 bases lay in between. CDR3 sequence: CASSRQNYGYTF. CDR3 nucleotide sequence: TGTGCCTCCTCCCGGCAGAATTATGGCTACACCTTC.

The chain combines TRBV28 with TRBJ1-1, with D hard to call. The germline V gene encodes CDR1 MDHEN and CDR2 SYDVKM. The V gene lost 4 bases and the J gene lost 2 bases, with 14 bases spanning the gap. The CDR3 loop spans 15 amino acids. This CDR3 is CASSSPGSRNTEAFF. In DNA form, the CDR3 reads TGTGCCAGCAGTTCCCCGGGATCTAGAAACACTGAAGCTTTCTTT.

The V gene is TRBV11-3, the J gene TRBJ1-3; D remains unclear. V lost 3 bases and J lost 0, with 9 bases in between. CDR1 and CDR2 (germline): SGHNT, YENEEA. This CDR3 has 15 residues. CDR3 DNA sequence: TGTGCCAGCAGCTTGGACGGCGACTCTGGAAACACCATATATTTT. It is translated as CASSLDGDSGNTIYF.

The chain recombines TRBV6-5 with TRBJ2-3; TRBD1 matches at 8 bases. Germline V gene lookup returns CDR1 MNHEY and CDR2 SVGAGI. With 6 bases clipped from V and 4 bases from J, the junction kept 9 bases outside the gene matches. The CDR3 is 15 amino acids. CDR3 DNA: TGTGCCAGCAGCCGTCCAGGGGGCGAGTCAGATACGCAGTATTTT. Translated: CASSRPGGESDTQYF.

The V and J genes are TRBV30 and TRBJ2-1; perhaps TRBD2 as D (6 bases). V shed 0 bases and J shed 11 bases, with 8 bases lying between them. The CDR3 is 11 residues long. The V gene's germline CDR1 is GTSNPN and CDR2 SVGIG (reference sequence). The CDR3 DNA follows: TGTGCCTGGAGTGTAGGGAGGAAGCAGTTCTTC. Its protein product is CAWSVGRKQFF. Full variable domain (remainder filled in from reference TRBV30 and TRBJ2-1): SQTIHQWPATLVQPVGSPLSLECTVEGTSNPNLYWYRQAAGRGLQLLFYSVGIGQISSEVPQNLSASRPQDRQFILSSKKLLLSDSGFYLCAWSVGRKQFFGPGTRLTVL.

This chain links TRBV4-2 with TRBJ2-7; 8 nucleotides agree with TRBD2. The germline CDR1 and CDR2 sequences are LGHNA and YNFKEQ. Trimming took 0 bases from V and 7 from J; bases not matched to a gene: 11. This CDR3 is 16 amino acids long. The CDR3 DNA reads TGTGCCAGCAGCCAAGATACGGGGGGGAGCTGGTTGGAGCAGTACTTC. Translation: CASSQDTGGSWLEQYF.

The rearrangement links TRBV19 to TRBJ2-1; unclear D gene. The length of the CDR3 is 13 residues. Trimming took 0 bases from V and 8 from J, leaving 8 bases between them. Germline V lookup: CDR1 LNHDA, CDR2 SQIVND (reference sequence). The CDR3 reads CASSIDRADEQFF. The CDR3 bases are TGTGCCAGTAGTATAGATAGGGCGGATGAGCAGTTCTTC.

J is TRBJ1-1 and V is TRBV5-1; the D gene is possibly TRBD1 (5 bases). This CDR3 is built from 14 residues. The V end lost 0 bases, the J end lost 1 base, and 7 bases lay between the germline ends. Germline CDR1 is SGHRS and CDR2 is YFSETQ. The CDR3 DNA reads TGCGCCAGCAGCTTGGAGGGGACGAACACTGAAGCTTTCTTT. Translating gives CASSLEGTNTEAFF.

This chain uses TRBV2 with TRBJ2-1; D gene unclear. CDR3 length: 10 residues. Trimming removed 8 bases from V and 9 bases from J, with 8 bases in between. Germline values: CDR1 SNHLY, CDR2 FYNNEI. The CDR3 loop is CASGRSEQFF. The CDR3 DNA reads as TGTGCCAGCGGGCGGTCTGAGCAGTTCTTC.